Listed below are T cell receptor beta chains from one sample, sequenced in a study of T cell responses to AZD1222 COVID-19 vaccine. Libraries were prepared by immunoSEQ multiplex PCR; TCRdb keeps only in-frame clonotypes and omits some of them. The sample holds approximately 84,000 clones, about 83% seen once. The sample in question was peripheral blood, obtained 28 days after the second AZD1222 dose. These receptors came from an adult who received the AZD1222 COVID-19 vaccine. Each CDR3 is given with its conserved first and last residue. Each record gives: J gene, clone size, V gene, D gene, CDR3 DNA, CDR3 protein. A D gene is named only where the DNA matches it firmly. The listing skips clone size in some rows; elsewhere it reads once, few, many or a size class.

J: TRBJ1-2; size: NA; V: TRBV30; D: NA; DNA: TGTGCCTGGTGGGGACGAGTGGGCCCGGACCGCTATGGCTACACCTTC; CDR3: CAWWGRVGPDRYGYTF
J: TRBJ2-7; size: once; V: TRBV13; D: TRBD2; DNA: TGTGCCAGCAGCTCTGGACTAGCGGGAGCTTACGAGCAGTACTTC; CDR3: CASSSGLAGAYEQYF
J: TRBJ2-3; size: NA; V: TRBV7-3; D: NA; DNA: TGTGCCAGCAGCCCTGGATCGAGCACAGATACGCAGTATTTT; CDR3: CASSPGSSTDTQYF
J: TRBJ1-6; size: NA; V: TRBV6-2/TRBV6-3; D: NA; DNA: TGTGCCAGCAGTCTACGACAGGATTCACCCCTCCACTTT; CDR3: CASSLRQDSPLHF
J: TRBJ2-7; size: NA; V: TRBV5-1; D: TRBD1; DNA: TGCGCCAGCAGCTTGGAAGAAGGGACAGGGGGATTATACGAGCAGTACTTC; CDR3: CASSLEEGTGGLYEQYF
J: TRBJ2-7; size: NA; V: TRBV28; D: TRBD2; DNA: TGTGCCAGCAGCAATAGCGGGGCGGATTCCTACGAGCAGTACTTC; CDR3: CASSNSGADSYEQYF
J: TRBJ1-3; size: few; V: TRBV28; D: NA; DNA: TGTGCCAGCAGTCTAGGGGGGTCTGGAAACACCATATATTTT; CDR3: CASSLGGSGNTIYF
J: TRBJ2-3; size: NA; V: TRBV19; D: TRBD2; DNA: TGTGCCAGTACCCCTAGCGGGACCCGCACAGATACGCAGTATTTT; CDR3: CASTPSGTRTDTQYF
J: TRBJ2-7; size: NA; V: TRBV3-1/TRBV3-2; D: NA; DNA: TGTGCCAGCAGCCTGGCCGGGACCTCCTACGAGCAGTACTTC; CDR3: CASSLAGTSYEQYF
J: TRBJ1-1; size: NA; V: TRBV7-8; D: NA; DNA: TGTGCCAGCAGCTCCCCCCCAGGGACTGAAGCTTTCTTT; CDR3: CASSSPPGTEAFF
J: TRBJ1-1; size: NA; V: TRBV7-2; D: NA; DNA: TGTGCCAGCAGCTTTCCAGGGAACATGAACACTGAAGCTTTCTTT; CDR3: CASSFPGNMNTEAFF
J: TRBJ2-2; size: NA; V: TRBV7-2; D: TRBD2; DNA: TGTGCCAGCAGCTTAACCCTAGCGGGATCCGGGGAGCTGTTTTTT; CDR3: CASSLTLAGSGELFF
J: TRBJ2-2; size: NA; V: TRBV6-5; D: NA; DNA: TGTGCCAGCAATGGCGCAGACACCGGGGAGCTGTTTTTT; CDR3: CASNGADTGELFF
J: TRBJ2-7; size: NA; V: TRBV5-4; D: NA; DNA: TGTGCCAGCAGCTTGATTTCTTCCTACGAGCAGTACTTC; CDR3: CASSLISSYEQYF
J: TRBJ1-1; size: NA; V: TRBV19; D: NA; DNA: TGTGCCAGTCGAAAGAGCCGGACTGAAGCTTTCTTT; CDR3: CASRKSRTEAFF
J: TRBJ1-2; size: once; V: TRBV23-1; D: NA; DNA: TGCGCCAGCAGCGGGATAGTAGAACAGACCTATGGCTACACCTTC; CDR3: CASSGIVEQTYGYTF
J: TRBJ1-2; size: NA; V: TRBV6-2/TRBV6-3; D: TRBD1; DNA: TGTGCCAGCAGTACCAGACAGGGGAGGAACTATGGCTACACCTTC; CDR3: CASSTRQGRNYGYTF
J: TRBJ2-7; size: medium-sized; V: TRBV9; D: TRBD1; DNA: TGTGCCAGCAGCGTGACAGGGGGCGCCTACGAGCAGTACTTC; CDR3: CASSVTGGAYEQYF
J: TRBJ2-5; size: NA; V: TRBV3-1/TRBV3-2; D: TRBD2; DNA: TGTGCCAGCAGCCAAGATACTAGCGAGGGGACCCAGTACTTC; CDR3: CASSQDTSEGTQYF
J: TRBJ1-2; size: NA; V: TRBV6-2/TRBV6-3; D: TRBD1; DNA: TGTGCCAGCAGTTACCGGGACAGGGCGTTGGGTGGCTACACCTTC; CDR3: CASSYRDRALGGYTF
J: TRBJ2-6; size: NA; V: TRBV7-9; D: NA; DNA: TGTGCCAGCAGTTTCTTTCTCGGTTCCTCTGGGGCCAACGTCCTGACTTTC; CDR3: CASSFFLGSSGANVLTF
J: TRBJ2-5; size: NA; V: TRBV11-2; D: TRBD2; DNA: TGTGCCAGCAGCACCCGCGGGGAGGGTGGGACCCAGTACTTC; CDR3: CASSTRGEGGTQYF
J: TRBJ1-4; size: once; V: TRBV5-4; D: NA; DNA: TGTGCCAGCAGCTTGGTTTCCGTGGGGGGGGATGAAAAACTGTTTTTT; CDR3: CASSLVSVGGDEKLFF
J: TRBJ2-1; size: few; V: TRBV7-2; D: NA; DNA: TGTGCCAGCAGCTTACCGACAATTCCCAATGAGCAGTTCTTC; CDR3: CASSLPTIPNEQFF
J: TRBJ1-5; size: once; V: TRBV10-2; D: TRBD1; DNA: TGCGCCAGCAGCAAGACAGGGCTTTGGGGCAATCAGCCCCAGCATTTT; CDR3: CASSKTGLWGNQPQHF
J: TRBJ1-4; size: NA; V: TRBV10-3; D: NA; DNA: TGTGCCATCAGTGACCCCTTAGATGAAAAACTGTTTTTT; CDR3: CAISDPLDEKLFF
J: TRBJ2-3; size: NA; V: TRBV4-1; D: NA; DNA: TGCGCCAGCAGCCAGCCAACCAGGGGAATAAGGACAGATACGCAGTATTTT; CDR3: CASSQPTRGIRTDTQYF